This T cell receptor (beta chain) came from a study of cytomegalovirus exposure and HLA in healthy donors. Study-wide results and caveats: With DRB1 most and HLA-C fewest, TCR association rates differed between HLA loci in a later analysis.

Turning to this clone: Its cognate antigen is unknown.

J was trimmed by 2 bases and V by 4 bases; bases with no gene match: 6. The CDR3 extends over 15 amino acids. Looked up from germline, CDR1 is MNHNS and CDR2 is SASEGT. In the PCR, 60 Vbeta and 13 Jbeta primers were used. Per the original methods: Later work found 65 million to 85 million unique TCR beta chains, with about 10 million shared. Sequencing was performed with immunoSEQ multiplex PCR; in TCRdb, only in-frame clones are kept and a portion is missing. That table is the source of V, J and clone size, and D and trimming were worked out from the DNA. The sample includes under 200,000 clones, approximately 80% of them seen just once.

This TCR was recovered from a woman aged 35 to 49 in good health and CMV-seropositive. Sequenced input: PBMCs. This rearrangement joins TRBV6-1 to TRBJ1-2; TRBD1 matches at 8 bases. CDR3 nucleotide sequence: TGTGCCAGCAGTGTCGACAGGGGTCGAAACTATGGCTACACCTTC. Translating it yields CASSVDRGRNYGYTF.